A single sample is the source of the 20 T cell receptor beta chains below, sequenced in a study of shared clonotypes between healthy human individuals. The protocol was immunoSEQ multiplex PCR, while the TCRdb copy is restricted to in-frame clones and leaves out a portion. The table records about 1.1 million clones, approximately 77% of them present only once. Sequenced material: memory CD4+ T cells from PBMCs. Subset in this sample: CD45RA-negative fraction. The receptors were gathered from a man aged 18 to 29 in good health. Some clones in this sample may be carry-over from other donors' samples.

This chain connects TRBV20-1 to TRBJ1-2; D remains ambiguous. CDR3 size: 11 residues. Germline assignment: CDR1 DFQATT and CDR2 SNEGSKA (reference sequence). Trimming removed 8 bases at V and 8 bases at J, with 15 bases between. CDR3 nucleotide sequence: TGCAGTCTGAGGGAGGGTCCCGGCTACACCTTC. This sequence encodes CSLREGPGYTF.

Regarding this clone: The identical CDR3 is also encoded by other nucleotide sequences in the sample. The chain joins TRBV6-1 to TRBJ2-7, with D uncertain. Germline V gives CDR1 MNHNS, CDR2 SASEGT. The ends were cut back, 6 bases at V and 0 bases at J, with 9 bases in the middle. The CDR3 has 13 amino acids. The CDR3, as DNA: TGTGCCAGCAGGGTCCGGAGCTCCTACGAGCAGTACTTC. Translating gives CASRVRSSYEQYF.

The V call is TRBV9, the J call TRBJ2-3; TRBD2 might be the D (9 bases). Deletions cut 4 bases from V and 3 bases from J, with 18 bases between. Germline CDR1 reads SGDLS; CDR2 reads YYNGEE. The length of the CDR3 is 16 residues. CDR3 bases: TGTGCCAGCAGCTCAGCGGGGGGACAGGTTACAGATACGCAGTATTTT. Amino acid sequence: CASSSAGGQVTDTQYF.

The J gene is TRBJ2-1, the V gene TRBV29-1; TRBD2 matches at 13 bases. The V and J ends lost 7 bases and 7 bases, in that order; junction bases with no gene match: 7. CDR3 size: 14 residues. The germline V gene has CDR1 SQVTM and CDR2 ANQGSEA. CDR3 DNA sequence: TGCAGCGGGGACCCGGGACTAGCGGGGAATGAGCAGTTCTTC. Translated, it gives CSGDPGLAGNEQFF.

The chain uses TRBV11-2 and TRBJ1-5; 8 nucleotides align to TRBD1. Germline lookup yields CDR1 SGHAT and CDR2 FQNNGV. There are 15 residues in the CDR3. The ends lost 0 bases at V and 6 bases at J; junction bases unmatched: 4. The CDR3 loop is CASSLDGQGGQPQHF. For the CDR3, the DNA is TGTGCCAGCAGCTTAGATGGACAGGGAGGTCAGCCCCAGCATTTT.

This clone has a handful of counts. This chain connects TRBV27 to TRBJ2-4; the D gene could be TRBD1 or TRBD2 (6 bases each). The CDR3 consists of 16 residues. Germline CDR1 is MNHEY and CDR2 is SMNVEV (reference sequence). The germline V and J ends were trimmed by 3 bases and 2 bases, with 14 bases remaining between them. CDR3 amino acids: CASSLVGGPTKNIQYF. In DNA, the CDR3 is TGTGCCAGCAGTTTGGTCGGGGGCCCGACCAAAAACATTCAGTACTTC.

The CDR3 nucleotides are TGTGCCAGCAGCCCGGACAGGGGCGACGAGCAGTACTTC. Translated: CASSPDRGDEQYF. J is TRBJ2-7 and V is TRBV11-2; 9 bases are a match to TRBD1. This CDR3 spans 13 amino acids. Germline V gene lookup returns CDR1 SGHAT and CDR2 FQNNGV. Trimming took 5 bases from V and 5 from J; bases not matched to a gene: 4.

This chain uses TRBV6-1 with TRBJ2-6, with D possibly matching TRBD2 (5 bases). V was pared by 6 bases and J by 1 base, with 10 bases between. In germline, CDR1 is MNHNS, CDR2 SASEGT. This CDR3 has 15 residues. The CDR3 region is CASSGLGSGANVLTF. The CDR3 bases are TGTGCCAGCAGCGGACTGGGATCTGGGGCCAACGTCCTGACTTTC.

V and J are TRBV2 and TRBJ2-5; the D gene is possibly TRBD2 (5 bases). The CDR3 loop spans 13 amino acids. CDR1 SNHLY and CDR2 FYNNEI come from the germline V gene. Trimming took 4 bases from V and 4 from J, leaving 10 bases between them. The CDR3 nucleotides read TGTGCCAGCAGTGTGCCGGGGTCAGAGACCCAGTACTTC. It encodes CASSVPGSETQYF.

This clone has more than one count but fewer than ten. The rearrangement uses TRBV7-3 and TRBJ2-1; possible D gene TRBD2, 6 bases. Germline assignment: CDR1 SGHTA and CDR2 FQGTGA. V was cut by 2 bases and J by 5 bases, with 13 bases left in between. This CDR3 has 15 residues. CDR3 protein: CASSLQADYNNEQFF. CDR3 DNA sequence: TGTGCCAGCAGCTTACAGGCGGACTATAACAATGAGCAGTTCTTC.

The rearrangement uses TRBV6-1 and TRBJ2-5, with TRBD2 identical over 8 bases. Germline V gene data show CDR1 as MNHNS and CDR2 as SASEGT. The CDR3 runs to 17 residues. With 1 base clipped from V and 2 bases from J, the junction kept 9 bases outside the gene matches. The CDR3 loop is CASSEGKLAGTQETQYF. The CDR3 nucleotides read TGTGCCAGCAGTGAAGGGAAGTTAGCGGGGACACAAGAGACCCAGTACTTC.

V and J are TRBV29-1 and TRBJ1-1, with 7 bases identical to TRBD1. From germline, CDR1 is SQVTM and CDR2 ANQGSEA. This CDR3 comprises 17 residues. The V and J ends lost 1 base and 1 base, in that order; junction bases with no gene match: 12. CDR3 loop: CSVEGRRQGAPNTEAFF. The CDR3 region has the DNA TGCAGCGTTGAAGGGAGGAGACAGGGTGCCCCGAACACTGAAGCTTTCTTT. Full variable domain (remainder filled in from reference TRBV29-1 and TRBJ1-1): SAVISQKPSRDICQRGTSLTIQCQVDSQVTMMFWYRQQPGQSLTLIATANQGSEATYESGFVIDKFPISRPNLTFSTLTVSNMSPEDSSIYLCSVEGRRQGAPNTEAFFGQGTRLTVV.

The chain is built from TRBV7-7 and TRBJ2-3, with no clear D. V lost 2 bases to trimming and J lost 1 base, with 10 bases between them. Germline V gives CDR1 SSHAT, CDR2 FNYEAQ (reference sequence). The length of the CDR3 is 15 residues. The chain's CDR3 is CASSLLAERTDTQYF. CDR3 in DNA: TGTGCCAGCAGCTTACTGGCGGAACGCACAGATACGCAGTATTTT.

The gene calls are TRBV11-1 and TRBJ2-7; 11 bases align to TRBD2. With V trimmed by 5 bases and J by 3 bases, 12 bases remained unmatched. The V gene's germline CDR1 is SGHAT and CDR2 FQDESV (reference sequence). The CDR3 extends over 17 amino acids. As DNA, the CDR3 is TGTGCCAGCAGCCCAGGGGTGCTAGCGGGAGGCTTCTACGAGCAGTACTTC. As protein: CASSPGVLAGGFYEQYF.

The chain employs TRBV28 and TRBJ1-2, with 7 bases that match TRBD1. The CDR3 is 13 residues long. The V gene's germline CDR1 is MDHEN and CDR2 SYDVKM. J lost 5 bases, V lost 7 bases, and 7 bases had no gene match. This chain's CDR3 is CASTPGTDYGYTF. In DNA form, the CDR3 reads TGTGCCAGCACTCCCGGGACAGATTATGGCTACACCTTC.

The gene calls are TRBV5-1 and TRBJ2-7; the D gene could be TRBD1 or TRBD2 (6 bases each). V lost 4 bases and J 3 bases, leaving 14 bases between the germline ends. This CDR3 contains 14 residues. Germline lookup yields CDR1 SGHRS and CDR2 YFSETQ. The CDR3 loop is CASSEQGGFYEQYF. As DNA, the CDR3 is TGCGCCAGCAGCGAACAGGGAGGTTTCTACGAGCAGTACTTC.

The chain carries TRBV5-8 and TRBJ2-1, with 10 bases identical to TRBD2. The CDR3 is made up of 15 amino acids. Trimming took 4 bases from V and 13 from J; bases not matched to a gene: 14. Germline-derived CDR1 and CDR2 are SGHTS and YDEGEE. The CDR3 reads CASSTLSPGLAHQFF. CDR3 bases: TGTGCCAGCAGCACACTCAGTCCGGGACTAGCGCACCAGTTCTTC.

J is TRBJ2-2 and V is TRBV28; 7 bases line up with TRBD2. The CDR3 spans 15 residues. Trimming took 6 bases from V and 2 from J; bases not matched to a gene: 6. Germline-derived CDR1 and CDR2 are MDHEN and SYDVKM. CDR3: CASRKASGNTGELFF. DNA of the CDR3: TGTGCCAGCAGGAAGGCTAGCGGTAACACCGGGGAGCTGTTTTTT. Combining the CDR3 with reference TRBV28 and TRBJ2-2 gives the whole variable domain DVKVTQSSRYLVKRTGEKVFLECVQDMDHENMFWYRQDPGLGLRLIYFSYDVKMKEKGDIPEGYSVSREKKERFSLILESASTNQTSMYLCASRKASGNTGELFFGEGSRLTVL.

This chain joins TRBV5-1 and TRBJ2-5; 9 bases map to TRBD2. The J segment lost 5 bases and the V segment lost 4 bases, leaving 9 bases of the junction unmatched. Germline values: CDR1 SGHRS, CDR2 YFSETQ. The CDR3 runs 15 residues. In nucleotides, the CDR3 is TGCGCCAGCAGCGGTCGACTAGCGGAGGGGGAGACCCAGTACTTC. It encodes CASSGRLAEGETQYF.

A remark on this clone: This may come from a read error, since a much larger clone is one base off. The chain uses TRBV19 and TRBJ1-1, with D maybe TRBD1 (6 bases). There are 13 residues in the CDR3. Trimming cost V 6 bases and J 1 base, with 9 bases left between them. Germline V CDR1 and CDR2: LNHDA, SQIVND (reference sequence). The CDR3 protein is CASRQQGNTEAFF. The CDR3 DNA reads TGTGCCAGTAGGCAACAGGGGAACACTGAAGCTTTCTTT.